There are a few counts of the clone carrying this T cell receptor beta chain. These data belong to a study of blood T cell repertoires in COVID-19. In the study overall: From the United States, Italy and Spain came samples of acute and convalescent COVID-19. T cells, B-cell-depleted T cells, or PBMCs supplied cDNA or gDNA.

In the original analysis: Amplification of reference gene primers provided the estimated nucleated cell counts. Profiled with immunoSEQ multiplex PCR; TCRdb holds only in-frame clones, not every one. V, J and clone size derive from that table, while D and trimming were established from the DNA sequence. The table lists approximately 280,000 clones, 90% of them singletons. V was shortened by 2 bases and J by 5 bases, with 9 bases between the two germline ends. Germline V gene lookup returns CDR1 MNHNS and CDR2 SASEGT. This CDR3 has 13 amino acids. The TCR sequence derives from a young woman with COVID-19, enrolled during active disease. The V call is TRBV6-1, the J call TRBJ1-2, with D hard to call. The sequencing input was peripheral blood. In DNA, the CDR3 is TGTGCCAGCAGTGAACTGCCGGTTTATGGCTACACCTTC. It specifies CASSELPVYGYTF.